This T cell receptor beta chain was recovered during a study of blood T cell repertoires in COVID-19. Overall study context: In each case, the material was cDNA or gDNA derived from T cells, B-cell-depleted T cells, or PBMCs.

The germline V gene has CDR1 LGHNA and CDR2 YSLEER. The CDR3 has 15 amino acids. V gave up 5 bases and J gave up 3 bases; unmatched junction bases: 7. Libraries were prepared by immunoSEQ multiplex PCR; TCRdb keeps only in-frame clonotypes and omits some of them. This sample has 120,000 to 150,000 clones, with about four fifths found just once. The source material was peripheral blood. The TCR comes from an elderly man with acute or convalescent COVID-19. The chain has TRBV4-3 and TRBJ1-3, with TRBD1 matching 7 bases. The CDR3, as DNA: TGCGCCAGCAGCTCATGGGACAGTGGTGGAAACACCATATATTTT. Its protein product is CASSSWDSGGNTIYF.